What follows are 26 T cell receptor beta chains derived from one specimen sequenced in a study of blood T cell repertoires in COVID-19. Assay used: immunoSEQ multiplex PCR; TCRdb lists only in-frame clones, some missing. The table shows almost 55,000 clones, with 90% occurring only once. The sequencing sample was made of peripheral blood. The receptors stem from a woman aged 40 to 50 with active COVID-19.

The chain links TRBV5-4 to TRBJ1-1; 8 nucleotides agree with TRBD1. The V and J ends lost 0 bases and 1 base, in that order; junction bases with no gene match: 11. Germline V gene sequence: CDR1 SGHNT, CDR2 YYREEE (reference sequence). CDR3 size: 18 residues. The CDR3 reads CASSLEGQGARGNTEAFF. Written as DNA, the CDR3 is TGTGCCAGCAGCTTGGAAGGGCAGGGGGCGAGGGGGAACACTGAAGCTTTCTTT.

The chain couples TRBV30 to TRBJ1-1; TRBD1 agrees at 7 bases. The germline V gene encodes CDR1 GTSNPN and CDR2 SVGIG (reference sequence). The ends lost 2 bases at V and 0 bases at J; junction bases unmatched: 12. The CDR3 has 17 residues. CDR3 nucleotide sequence: TGTGCCTGGAGTCCTTCACCTTGGGACAGATTGAACACTGAAGCTTTCTTT. This sequence encodes CAWSPSPWDRLNTEAFF.

The V gene is TRBV5-6, the J gene TRBJ2-3, with TRBD2 matching over 13 bases. The germline CDR1 and CDR2 sequences are SGHDT and YYEEEE. Losses at the gene ends were 5 bases for V and 3 bases for J; bases not matched to a gene: 6. The CDR3 runs 16 residues. The CDR3 protein is CASSFPGLAGTDTQYF. Written as DNA, the CDR3 is TGTGCCAGCAGTTTTCCGGGACTAGCGGGGACAGATACGCAGTATTTT. Drawing the rest from reference TRBV5-6 and TRBJ2-3, the complete variable domain is DAGVTQSPTHLIKTRGQQVTLRCSPKSGHDTVSWYQQALGQGPQFIFQYYEEEERQRGNFPDRFSGHQFPNYSSELNVNALLLGDSALYLCASSFPGLAGTDTQYFGPGTRLTVL.

The sample holds a few counts of this clone. The rearrangement links TRBV6-2 or TRBV6-3 to TRBJ1-5; 7 positions agree with TRBD1. This CDR3 has 14 residues. Germline trimming cut 6 bases from V and 1 base from J; bases unmatched to any gene: 3. CDR1 and CDR2 from the germline V gene are MNHEY and SVGEGT. In nucleotides, the CDR3 is TGTGCCAGCAGCCTGGACAGGAGCAATCAGCCCCAGCATTTT. It codes for CASSLDRSNQPQHF.

The rearrangement joins TRBV6-5 to TRBJ2-2; weak D call: TRBD1 (6 bases). V was trimmed by 6 bases and J by 1 base, leaving 12 bases between them. The CDR3 consists of 15 residues. CDR1 is MNHEY, CDR2 SVGAGI, per germline. The CDR3 bases are TGTGCCAGCAGGGGGGACATACAGAACACCGGGGAGCTGTTTTTT. It specifies CASRGDIQNTGELFF.

The V call is TRBV19, the J call TRBJ2-2; D is unresolved. This CDR3 has 15 amino acids. Per the germline V gene, CDR1 is LNHDA and CDR2 is SQIVND (reference sequence). V lost 3 bases and J 0 bases, leaving 8 bases between the germline ends. CDR3 sequence: CASSMLSPNTGELFF. Written as DNA, the CDR3 is TGTGCCAGTAGTATGTTAAGCCCGAACACCGGGGAGCTGTTTTTT.

V and J are TRBV11-3 and TRBJ1-6; no clear D. CDR1 SGHNT and CDR2 YENEEA come from the germline V gene. V gave up 3 bases and J gave up 7 bases, with 10 bases separating them. The CDR3 is made up of 14 amino acids. The CDR3 protein is CASSLEGSNSPLHF. As DNA, the CDR3 is TGTGCCAGCAGCTTGGAGGGATCGAATTCACCCCTCCACTTT.

The chain couples TRBV21-1 to TRBJ2-1; the table's D call, TRBD2, was not checked against the DNA. TRBV21-1 is noted as a pseudogene. This CDR3 is built from 18 residues. The CDR3 reads CASSKRASGGPSYNEQFF. The CDR3 coding sequence is TGTGCCAGCAGCAAAAGGGCTAGCGGGGGGCCCTCCTACAATGAGCAGTTCTTC.

V and J are TRBV5-1 and TRBJ1-1, with D unresolved. The CDR3 sequence is 13 residues long. V was trimmed by 2 bases and J by 1 base, leaving 6 bases between them. The V gene's germline CDR1 is SGHRS and CDR2 YFSETQ. CDR3 region: CASSFRQNTEAFF. CDR3 bases: TGCGCCAGCAGCTTCCGACAGAACACTGAAGCTTTCTTT.

The chain is built from TRBV5-1 and TRBJ2-3; perhaps TRBD2 as D (5 bases). The ends were cut back, 2 bases at V and 0 bases at J, with 13 bases in the middle. The CDR3 contains 16 residues. The germline CDR1 and CDR2 sequences are SGHRS and YFSETQ. Here the CDR3 DNA reads TGCGCCAGCAGCTTTAATGGAGGTGGTAGCACAGATACGCAGTATTTT. It translates to CASSFNGGGSTDTQYF.

The chain carries TRBV2 and TRBJ2-1; 8 bases align to TRBD2. The trim removed 4 bases at V and 10 bases at J, leaving 9 bases unmatched. Germline V lookup: CDR1 SNHLY, CDR2 FYNNEI. The CDR3 is made up of 14 amino acids. The CDR3 sequence: CASSGAGALREQFF. CDR3 in DNA: TGTGCCAGCAGTGGAGCGGGGGCCCTCAGGGAGCAGTTCTTC.

The J gene is TRBJ2-5, the V gene TRBV11-3; TRBD2 aligns across 14 bases. This CDR3 has 16 amino acids. Germline V gene sequence: CDR1 SGHNT, CDR2 YENEEA. V lost 6 bases to trimming and J lost 4 bases; unmatched junction nucleotides: 7. This CDR3 reads CASRPGLAGGGETQYF. The CDR3, as DNA: TGTGCCAGCAGACCCGGACTAGCGGGGGGAGGAGAGACCCAGTACTTC. Complete variable domain (other parts from reference TRBV11-3 and TRBJ2-5): EAGVVQSPRYKIIEKKQPVAFWCNPISGHNTLYWYLQNLGQGPELLIRYENEEAVDDSQLPKDRFSAERLKGVDSTLKIQPAELGDSAVYLCASRPGLAGGGETQYFGPGTRLLVL.

The V call is TRBV9, the J call TRBJ2-5; the match to TRBD2 covers 10 bases. Germline V gene lookup returns CDR1 SGDLS and CDR2 YYNGEE. V lost 7 bases and J lost 5; bases outside the gene matches: 8. This CDR3 is 14 amino acids long. The CDR3 bases are TGTGCCAGCGGGTTGACTAGCGGGTTTGAGACCCAGTACTTC. Amino acid sequence: CASGLTSGFETQYF.

In this sample, this clone turned up once. This chain connects TRBV11-1 to TRBJ2-3; TRBD1 matches 7 bases. Germline V gene lookup returns CDR1 SGHAT and CDR2 FQDESV (reference sequence). V lost 6 bases, J lost 1 base, and 10 bases stayed unmatched. This CDR3 comprises 16 residues. The CDR3: CASRGRQGWGTDTQYF. The CDR3, as DNA: TGTGCCAGCAGGGGAAGACAGGGATGGGGCACAGATACGCAGTATTTT.

The rearrangement links TRBV27 to TRBJ1-5; perhaps TRBD1 as D (6 bases). Per the germline V gene, CDR1 is MNHEY and CDR2 is SMNVEV (reference sequence). CDR3 length: 17 residues. Between the trimmed V and J ends, which lost 4 bases and 5 bases, there was a span of 21 bases. The CDR3 DNA reads TGTGCCAGCAGTTCGCCCTTTGCAGGGGAAGTCGATCAGCCCCAGCATTTT. Translated: CASSSPFAGEVDQPQHF.

The rearrangement uses TRBV6-1 and TRBJ2-3; possibly TRBD2 for D (5 bases). CDR3 length: 17 residues. Germline V CDR1 and CDR2: MNHNS, SASEGT. Trimming took off 4 bases at V and 0 bases at J, with 17 bases between the two ends. CDR3 residues: CASSAPPRAASTDTQYF. The CDR3 bases are TGTGCCAGCAGTGCCCCTCCGAGGGCGGCTAGCACAGATACGCAGTATTTT.

The chain couples TRBV7-8 to TRBJ2-7; TRBD2 aligns across 14 bases. Germline lookup yields CDR1 SGHVS and CDR2 FQNEAQ. The CDR3 is 16 residues long. Losses at the gene ends were 5 bases for V and 2 bases for J; bases not matched to a gene: 5. The CDR3 coding sequence is TGTGCCAGCAGCCCCCCGACTAGCGGGGGGGCCTACGAGCAGTACTTC. Encoded protein: CASSPPTSGGAYEQYF.

This chain links TRBV11-2 with TRBJ1-5; 11 nucleotides match TRBD1. Germline V gene lookup returns CDR1 SGHAT and CDR2 FQNNGV. There are 17 residues in the CDR3. With V trimmed by 5 bases and J by 9 bases, 15 bases remained unmatched. The chain's CDR3 is CASSASGTGGHRVPQHF. The CDR3 DNA sequence: TGTGCCAGCAGCGCAAGTGGGACAGGGGGGCACCGAGTGCCCCAGCATTTT.

The CDR3 is CASSQEASGGIADTQYF. The CDR3 nucleotides are TGCGCCAGCAGCCAAGAAGCTAGCGGGGGGATCGCAGATACGCAGTATTTT. The rearrangement uses TRBV4-1 and TRBJ2-3; 11 bases map to TRBD2. The CDR3 runs to 17 residues. V trimming: 0 bases; J trimming: 4 bases; junction bases outside the gene matches: 6. CDR1 is MGHRA, CDR2 YSYEKL, per germline.

The rearrangement uses TRBV19 and TRBJ2-1; weak D call: TRBD2 (5 bases). The CDR3 sequence is 13 residues long. Per germline, CDR1 LNHDA and CDR2 SQIVND (reference sequence). V lost 7 bases and J 6 bases, leaving 13 bases between the germline ends. The CDR3 nucleotides read TGTGCCAGTAAGGCTAGCTCGGGCAATGAGCAGTTCTTC. This encodes CASKASSGNEQFF.

The chain is built from TRBV11-3 and TRBJ2-1; 10 nucleotides line up with TRBD2. V shed 3 bases and J 9 bases; nucleotides not matched to a gene: 5. The V gene's germline CDR1 is SGHNT and CDR2 YENEEA. The CDR3 totals 14 residues. CDR3: CASSFLAGGAEQFF. CDR3 DNA: TGTGCCAGCAGCTTTTTAGCGGGGGGTGCTGAGCAGTTCTTC. Supplemented by reference TRBV11-3 and TRBJ2-1, the full variable domain reads EAGVVQSPRYKIIEKKQPVAFWCNPISGHNTLYWYLQNLGQGPELLIRYENEEAVDDSQLPKDRFSAERLKGVDSTLKIQPAELGDSAVYLCASSFLAGGAEQFFGPGTRLTVL.

The chain has TRBV3-1 (or the pseudogene TRBV3-2) and TRBJ2-7, with TRBD1 matching 11 bases. Germline loops: CDR1 LGHDT, CDR2 YNNKEL (reference sequence). V lost 1 base and J lost 2; bases outside the gene matches: 13. The CDR3 consists of 19 residues. The chain's CDR3 is CASSQVLWGDRGIPYEQYF. Written as DNA, the CDR3 is TGTGCCAGCAGCCAAGTACTTTGGGGGGACAGGGGGATCCCCTACGAGCAGTACTTC.

The V gene is TRBV27, the J gene TRBJ2-7; possibly TRBD2 for D (6 bases). Germline CDR1 reads MNHEY; CDR2 reads SMNVEV (reference sequence). The V and J ends lost 4 bases and 3 bases respectively, with 13 bases between them. This CDR3 spans 14 amino acids. In DNA, the CDR3 is TGTGCCAGCAGTTGGAGGAGGGACCACTACGAGCAGTACTTC. It translates to CASSWRRDHYEQYF.

The chain links TRBV7-2 to TRBJ2-5; 7 bases align to TRBD1. This CDR3 spans 12 amino acids. Germline V gene sequence: CDR1 SGHTA, CDR2 FQGNSA. The V segment lost 5 bases and the J segment 5 bases; nucleotides outside the gene matches: 2. CDR3 region: CASSTGVETQYF. DNA for the CDR3: TGTGCCAGCAGCACAGGGGTGGAGACCCAGTACTTC.

V usage is TRBV19 and J usage is TRBJ2-1; 9 bases map to TRBD2. CDR1 is LNHDA and CDR2 is SQIVND in the germline V gene (reference sequence). J was trimmed by 8 bases and V by 3 bases; bases with no gene match: 8. This CDR3 is 15 amino acids long. Here the CDR3 reads CASSIGAGGLDEQFF. CDR3 DNA sequence: TGTGCCAGTAGTATCGGCGCGGGGGGGCTGGATGAGCAGTTCTTC.

The chain combines TRBV6-2 or TRBV6-3 with TRBJ1-5, with 9 bases matching TRBD1. V was pared by 2 bases and J by 1 base, with 6 bases of the junction left unmatched. From germline, CDR1 is MNHEY and CDR2 SVGEGT. The CDR3 runs 17 residues. In DNA form, the CDR3 reads TGTGCCAGCAGTTACAAAACAGGGGGCTTCAGCAATCAGCCCCAGCATTTT. Its protein product is CASSYKTGGFSNQPQHF.